The 32 T cell receptor beta chains below come from one sample, sequenced in a study of blood T cell repertoires in COVID-19. TCRdb keeps only in-frame clones here, not all; method: immunoSEQ multiplex PCR. The data show approximately 150,000 clones, 87% seen once. The sample consisted of peripheral blood. Source of these receptors: a human donor in a cohort sampled during active COVID-19.

The table lists this clone with a count of one. The rearrangement uses TRBV5-5 and TRBJ1-4; D not certain. The CDR3 totals 17 residues. Germline CDR1 SGHKS, CDR2 YYEKEE (reference sequence). The V gene lost 4 bases and the J gene lost 6 bases, with 22 bases spanning the gap. CDR3 nucleotides: TGTGCCAGCAGCCCCGACCCCCGGGGAGGGTCTTATGAAAAACTGTTTTTT. Translated, it gives CASSPDPRGGSYEKLFF.

This sequence joins TRBV4-1 and TRBJ1-2; D ambiguous. V was shortened by 2 bases and J by 5 bases, with 15 bases between the two germline ends. Germline V gives CDR1 MGHRA, CDR2 YSYEKL. This CDR3 has 15 residues. The CDR3 is CASSQFARVSYGYTF. The CDR3 nucleotides are TGCGCCAGCAGCCAATTTGCCCGGGTCTCATATGGCTACACCTTC.

The chain employs TRBV5-1 and TRBJ1-1; unclear D gene. V lost 4 bases, J lost 8 bases, and 15 bases lay in between. CDR1 and CDR2 from the germline V gene are SGHRS and YFSETQ. This CDR3 region has 13 residues. CDR3 coding DNA: TGCGCCAGCAGCCCCGCCATGGGCCCCGAAGCTTTCTTT. Translating gives CASSPAMGPEAFF.

CDR3 nucleotide sequence: TGCGCCAGCAGCCCCCGGCCCGGGGGGTCCGACGAGCAGTACTTC. Translated, it gives CASSPRPGGSDEQYF. The genes are TRBV5-1 and TRBJ2-7; 7 bases are a match to TRBD2. Looked up from germline, CDR1 is SGHRS and CDR2 is YFSETQ. V shed 4 bases, J shed 5 bases, and the junction held 12 bases outside the gene matches. This CDR3 spans 15 amino acids.

J is TRBJ2-2 and V is TRBV6-4; D remains unclear. Trimming removed 6 bases from V and 0 bases from J, with 8 bases in between. The CDR3 sequence is 14 residues long. Per the germline V gene, CDR1 is MRHNA and CDR2 is SNTAGT. The CDR3 sequence: CASRPGTNTGELFF. The DNA of the CDR3 is TGTGCCAGCAGACCAGGAACGAACACCGGGGAGCTGTTTTTT.

This clone has just a few counts. V is TRBV7-3 and J is TRBJ1-6; TRBD1 might be the D (5 bases). Germline CDR1 SGHTA, CDR2 FQGTGA. This CDR3 comprises 15 residues. V was shortened by 5 bases and J by 0 bases, with 8 bases between the two germline ends. CDR3 amino acids: CASSADSSYNSPLHF. The CDR3 DNA sequence: TGTGCCAGCAGCGCCGACAGCTCCTATAATTCACCCCTCCACTTT.

The chain links TRBV1 to TRBJ2-2; the table gives TRBD1 as D, unverified against the DNA. TRBV1 is deemed a pseudogene. The CDR3 has 17 residues. CDR3 residues: CTSSQDPTGNSTGELFF. The CDR3 DNA sequence: TGCACCAGCAGCCAAGACCCCACAGGGAATAGCACCGGGGAGCTGTTTTTT.

This clone was detected a few times. The chain recombines TRBV6-2 or TRBV6-3 with TRBJ2-2; D may be TRBD1 (5 bases). Germline loops: CDR1 MNHEY, CDR2 SVGEGT. The CDR3 has 14 residues. V lost 0 bases and J lost 5, with 7 bases in between. The CDR3 DNA is TGTGCCAGCAGTTACTCAAGGGGTACCGGGGAGCTGTTTTTT. Its translation: CASSYSRGTGELFF.

J is TRBJ2-3 and V is TRBV11-3; 10 positions agree with TRBD2. With 5 bases clipped from V and 2 bases from J, the junction kept 4 bases outside the gene matches. Germline loops: CDR1 SGHNT, CDR2 YENEEA. The CDR3 has 15 residues. DNA for the CDR3: TGTGCCAGCAGCCCCGGACTAGCGGACACAGATACGCAGTATTTT. This encodes CASSPGLADTDTQYF.

In its sample, this clone was seen a few times. The chain has TRBV11-3 and TRBJ1-1; TRBD1 matches at 7 bases. The length of the CDR3 is 17 residues. Losses at the gene ends were 3 bases for V and 0 bases for J; bases not matched to a gene: 10. Germline loops: CDR1 SGHNT, CDR2 YENEEA. The CDR3 is CASSFPGGIILNTEAFF. The CDR3 DNA reads as TGTGCCAGCAGCTTCCCAGGGGGTATTATACTGAACACTGAAGCTTTCTTT.

J is TRBJ1-4 and V is TRBV6-5; D may be TRBD1 (5 bases). V lost 0 bases and J lost 6, with 11 bases in between. Germline CDR1 and CDR2: MNHEY and SVGAGI. The CDR3 totals 15 residues. CDR3 amino acids: CASSYSQGGDEKLFF. In nucleotides, the CDR3 is TGTGCCAGCAGTTACTCCCAGGGCGGGGATGAAAAACTGTTTTTT.

V usage is TRBV30 and J usage is TRBJ1-5, with D possibly matching TRBD1 (6 bases). The length of the CDR3 is 15 residues. Germline V gene lookup returns CDR1 GTSNPN and CDR2 SVGIG (reference sequence). Deletions cut 2 bases from V and 5 bases from J, with 16 bases between. The CDR3 reads CAWSQKTGRYQPQHF. The CDR3 DNA sequence: TGTGCCTGGAGTCAAAAGACAGGCCGCTATCAGCCCCAGCATTTT.

V usage is TRBV10-3 and J usage is TRBJ2-1; weak D call: TRBD2 (7 bases). This CDR3 has 16 amino acids. V was cut by 3 bases and J by 6 bases, with 18 bases left in between. CDR1 and CDR2 (germline): ENHRY, SYGVKD. The CDR3 DNA sequence: TGTGCCATCAGTGATATATGGCGGGGGCACCTCAATGAGCAGTTCTTC. This encodes CAISDIWRGHLNEQFF.

The genes are TRBV7-9 and TRBJ1-2; no definite D call. The germline gives CDR1 SEHNR, CDR2 FQNEAQ (reference sequence). This CDR3 region has 13 residues. Trimming removed 2 bases from V and 7 bases from J, with 11 bases in between. This CDR3 reads CASSLPVSSGYTF. The CDR3 DNA is TGTGCCAGCAGCTTACCGGTGTCGAGTGGCTACACCTTC. The full variable domain, in which reference TRBV7-9 and TRBJ1-2 provide the parts outside the CDR3, is DTGVSQNPRHKITKRGQNVTFRCDPISEHNRLYWYRQTLGQGPEFLTYFQNEAQLEKSRLLSDRFSAERPKGSFSTLEIQRTEQGDSAMYLCASSLPVSSGYTFGSGTRLTVV.

CDR3 in DNA: TGCGCCAGCAGCTTGGGGCCGGGGTCTGAAGCTTTCTTT. As protein: CASSLGPGSEAFF. The chain is built from TRBV5-1 and TRBJ1-1; D not resolved. CDR1 is SGHRS, CDR2 YFSETQ, per germline. V was shortened by 0 bases and J by 6 bases, with 9 bases between the two germline ends. The CDR3 has 13 residues.

The chain has TRBV4-1 and TRBJ2-5, with 10 bases lining up with TRBD2. CDR1 MGHRA and CDR2 YSYEKL come from the germline V gene. Trimming removed 0 bases from V and 1 base from J; junction bases left unmatched: 2. CDR3 length equals 16 residues. The CDR3 DNA is TGCGCCAGCAGCCAAGATCTAGCGGGGGTCCAAGAGACCCAGTACTTC. Protein sequence: CASSQDLAGVQETQYF.

The chain couples TRBV28 to TRBJ2-7; 8 bases are shared with TRBD2. Per the germline V gene, CDR1 is MDHEN and CDR2 is SYDVKM. CDR3 length: 15 residues. Trimming cost V 3 bases and J 5 bases; bases outside gene matches: 9. The CDR3 DNA reads TGTGCCAGCAGTTTCCCAGCGGGAGTGAGAAACGAGCAGTACTTC. It codes for CASSFPAGVRNEQYF. Full variable domain (remainder filled in from reference TRBV28 and TRBJ2-7): DVKVTQSSRYLVKRTGEKVFLECVQDMDHENMFWYRQDPGLGLRLIYFSYDVKMKEKGDIPEGYSVSREKKERFSLILESASTNQTSMYLCASSFPAGVRNEQYFGPGTRLTVT.

Only one count was recorded for this clone. The chain has TRBV5-6 and TRBJ2-7; D call uncertain. CDR1 SGHDT and CDR2 YYEEEE come from the germline V gene. Deletions cut 0 bases from V and 3 bases from J, with 10 bases between. The length of the CDR3 is 14 residues. The CDR3 spells CASSLGSQVYEQYF. The CDR3 DNA reads as TGTGCCAGCAGCTTGGGGTCCCAGGTCTACGAGCAGTACTTC.

This clone was recorded only once. The CDR3 region is CASSSVSGPQHF. CDR3 coding DNA: TGTGCCAGCAGTTCTGTCTCCGGGCCCCAGCATTTT. V gene TRBV28 combines with J gene TRBJ1-5; D remains unclear. This CDR3 contains 12 residues. The V and J ends lost 4 bases and 9 bases respectively, with 10 bases between them. Germline lookup yields CDR1 MDHEN and CDR2 SYDVKM.

V gene TRBV7-8 combines with J gene TRBJ1-5; a possible D gene is TRBD1 (6 bases). Trimming removed 5 bases at V and 4 bases at J, with 9 bases between. CDR1 is SGHVS and CDR2 is FQNEAQ in the germline V gene. The CDR3 is 13 residues long. CDR3 loop: CASSLGQNQPQHF. For the CDR3, the DNA is TGTGCCAGCAGCCTCGGACAGAATCAGCCCCAGCATTTT.

V gene TRBV2 combines with J gene TRBJ2-1; TRBD2 is a possible D gene (5 bases). The V end was cut by 2 bases, the J end by 4 bases, with 24 bases between. This CDR3 region has 19 residues. Germline V gives CDR1 SNHLY, CDR2 FYNNEI. The CDR3 DNA reads TGTGCCAGCAGTGAAACAGCTCCATGGGGAGATGGGGTGTACAATGAGCAGTTCTTC. Translated: CASSETAPWGDGVYNEQFF.

This rearrangement joins TRBV9 to TRBJ2-3; D unresolved. Germline CDR1 and CDR2: SGDLS and YYNGEE. The CDR3 length is 14 residues. V lost 2 bases and J 0 bases, leaving 7 bases between the germline ends. Written as DNA, the CDR3 is TGTGCCAGCAGCGTCTCTCCCAGCACAGATACGCAGTATTTT. This sequence encodes CASSVSPSTDTQYF.

This chain joins TRBV2 and TRBJ1-5, with 9 bases identical to TRBD1. Germline CDR1 reads SNHLY; CDR2 reads FYNNEI. J was trimmed by 8 bases and V by 9 bases; bases with no gene match: 8. This CDR3 spans 13 amino acids. In DNA form, the CDR3 reads TGTGCCAGTCAAGGGACAGGGCTGAAGCCCCAGCATTTT. Residues: CASQGTGLKPQHF. The full variable domain, with the rest looked up from reference TRBV2 and TRBJ1-5, is EPEVTQTPSHQVTQMGQEVILRCVPISNHLYFYWYRQILGQKVEFLVSFYNNEISEKSEIFDDQFSVERPDGSNFTLKIRSTKLEDSAMYFCASQGTGLKPQHFGDGTRLSIL.

This chain links TRBV5-1 with TRBJ2-1; 11 bases map to TRBD2. This CDR3 comprises 15 residues. J lost 7 bases, V lost 0 bases, and 3 bases had no gene match. CDR1 and CDR2 from the germline V gene are SGHRS and YFSETQ. CDR3 residues: CASSLGLAGINEQFF. The CDR3 DNA sequence: TGCGCCAGCAGCTTGGGACTAGCGGGGATTAATGAGCAGTTCTTC.

This chain joins TRBV7-2 and TRBJ1-5; the D gene is possibly TRBD1 (5 bases). V was trimmed by 3 bases and J by 5 bases, leaving 26 bases between them. CDR1 is SGHTA and CDR2 is FQGNSA in the germline V gene. This CDR3 has 19 residues. For the CDR3, the DNA is TGTGCCAGCAGCTTTGGCAGGGTTTCCTCATCCTTATGGGATCAGCCCCAGCATTTT. Residues: CASSFGRVSSSLWDQPQHF.

The chain has TRBV29-1 and TRBJ2-1; D might be TRBD2 (6 bases). Germline CDR1 SQVTM, CDR2 ANQGSEA. Between the trimmed V and J ends, which lost 4 bases and 10 bases, there was a span of 14 bases. The CDR3 is made up of 12 amino acids. The CDR3 here is CSVVPLAGEQFF. For the CDR3, the DNA is TGCAGCGTTGTTCCCCTCGCGGGAGAGCAGTTCTTC.

The chain employs TRBV5-8 and TRBJ2-1, with 8 bases matching TRBD2. V lost 5 bases, J lost 7 bases, and 17 bases stayed unmatched. From germline, CDR1 is SGHTS and CDR2 YDEGEE. The CDR3 runs to 17 residues. DNA of the CDR3: TGTGCCAGCAGGCCCGGGACTAGTTACCGGGGTTCGAATGAGCAGTTCTTC. The encoded protein is CASRPGTSYRGSNEQFF.

This sequence joins TRBV19 and TRBJ1-4, with 7 bases matching TRBD1. The V gene's germline CDR1 is LNHDA and CDR2 SQIVND (reference sequence). V lost 7 bases and J lost 3; bases outside the gene matches: 5. This CDR3 contains 14 residues. CDR3: CASNLGQPNEKLFF. For the CDR3, the DNA is TGTGCCAGTAACCTGGGACAGCCTAATGAAAAACTGTTTTTT.

The CDR3 is CASSFGSLGGYGYTF. The CDR3 DNA follows: TGTGCCAGCAGCTTCGGGTCCCTCGGGGGGTACGGCTACACCTTC. J is TRBJ1-2 and V is TRBV7-2; possibly TRBD1 for D (5 bases). The V gene's germline CDR1 is SGHTA and CDR2 FQGNSA. This CDR3 has 15 amino acids. The V end lost 3 bases, the J end lost 8 bases, and 19 bases lay between the germline ends.

This sequence joins TRBV5-1 and TRBJ2-5; 10 bases agree with TRBD2. The J segment lost 5 bases and the V segment lost 0 bases, leaving 7 bases of the junction unmatched. From germline, CDR1 is SGHRS and CDR2 YFSETQ. This CDR3 is built from 16 residues. DNA of the CDR3: TGCGCCAGCAGCTTGGTGACTAGCGGGTCTATGGAGACCCAGTACTTC. Translated: CASSLVTSGSMETQYF.

V and J are TRBV30 and TRBJ2-5; a possible D gene is TRBD2 (6 bases). The germline V and J ends were trimmed by 0 bases and 2 bases, with 16 bases remaining between them. Germline V CDR1 and CDR2: GTSNPN, SVGIG (reference sequence). The CDR3 is 16 amino acids. The CDR3 loop is CAWSVLRGWEQETQYF. Here the CDR3 DNA reads TGTGCCTGGAGTGTGCTCCGGGGGTGGGAACAAGAGACCCAGTACTTC. The whole variable domain, remainder taken from reference TRBV30 and TRBJ2-5, is SQTIHQWPATLVQPVGSPLSLECTVEGTSNPNLYWYRQAAGRGLQLLFYSVGIGQISSEVPQNLSASRPQDRQFILSSKKLLLSDSGFYLCAWSVLRGWEQETQYFGPGTRLLVL.

The gene calls are TRBV6-2 or TRBV6-3 and TRBJ2-1; 9 bases map to TRBD2. The ends lost 0 bases at V and 3 bases at J; junction bases unmatched: 12. Germline-derived CDR1 and CDR2 are MNHEY and SVGEGT. CDR3 length equals 19 residues. Here the CDR3 DNA reads TGTGCCAGCAGTTACTCGAGGAGGCGTGCGGGGGGGATCTACAATGAGCAGTTCTTC. Protein product: CASSYSRRRAGGIYNEQFF.